This TCR beta chain stems from a study of shared clonotypes between healthy human individuals. It was across several immunoSEQ plates that each subset's genomic DNA was evenly split. Produced via immunoSEQ multiplex PCR; TCRdb's table is partial and in-frame only. Of 2 million to 2.5 million clones in the sample, 80% to 95% were seen once. Worth noting for this clone: As yet, its antigen is unknown.

V was shortened by 0 bases and J by 5 bases, with 9 bases between the two germline ends. Germline CDR1 SGHNT, CDR2 YYREEE (reference sequence). The CDR3 extends over 15 amino acids. Study results and caveats: Naive subsets generally exceeded memory subsets in estimated richness. The naive CD4 repertoires of a few donors were compared, and roughly 5% of clonotypes were shared.

Sequenced input: naive CD4+ T cells from PBMCs. The subset is: CD45RA+ positively selected. The receptor comes from a man aged 18 to 30 in good health. Some clones in this sample may be carry-over from other donors' samples. The V and J genes are TRBV5-4 and TRBJ2-6; no reliable D call. This CDR3 is CASSLGAERANVLTF. CDR3 nucleotide sequence: TGTGCCAGCAGCTTGGGGGCCGAGCGGGCCAACGTCCTGACTTTC.